The 5 T cell receptor beta chains below all came from one sample that was sequenced in a study of blood T cell repertoires in COVID-19 (dated by TCRdb to 2020 to 2022). Library preparation used the immunoSEQ multiplex PCR assay. TCRdb carries this immuneACCESS record with in-frame sequences only. Its versions omit some clonotypes, under half of them owing to an unresolved V gene in the studies checked, with the rest unexplained. The sample has around 160,000 clones on record, about 84% of them singletons. The ten top clones hold approximately 5.4% of the sample. Specimen: PBMCs or T cells enriched from blood (not recorded which). Receptor source: a man in his forties or fifties who had recovered from COVID-19.

This clone was seen a few times. The chain links TRBV5-1 to TRBJ1-2; D is unclear. CDR1 and CDR2 (germline): SGHRS, YFSETQ. The CDR3 has 13 amino acids. Trimming pared 1 base from V and 8 bases from J, leaving 12 bases between. CDR3 DNA: TGCGCCAGCAGCTTGAGGGCGGGCGGGGGCTACACCTTC. It translates to CASSLRAGGGYTF. Together with reference TRBV5-1 and TRBJ1-2, the CDR3 gives the full variable domain: KAGVTQTPRYLIKTRGQQVTLSCSPISGHRSVSWYQQTPGQGLQFLFEYFSETQRNKGNFPGRFSGRQFSNSRSEMNVSTLELGDSALYLCASSLRAGGGYTFGSGTRLTVV.

The chain combines TRBV7-7 with TRBJ2-7; 8 bases are a match to TRBD1. J was trimmed by 1 base and V by 5 bases; bases with no gene match: 7. The CDR3 is made up of 15 amino acids. Germline V gene data show CDR1 as SSHAT and CDR2 as FNYEAQ (reference sequence). The CDR3 spells CASSQYRGYSYEQYV. The CDR3 coding sequence is TGTGCCAGCAGCCAGTACAGGGGGTATTCCTACGAGCAGTACGTC.

This clone has a single count. The chain recombines TRBV5-1 with TRBJ2-6, with a possible D match to TRBD2 (6 bases). Trimming removed 5 bases from V and 0 bases from J, with 24 bases in between. Germline lookup yields CDR1 SGHRS and CDR2 YFSETQ. This CDR3 has 20 amino acids. CDR3 nucleotide sequence: TGCGCCAGCAGGGCCAGAACGTCCAGGGAGGAGGGCTCTGGGGCCAACGTCCTGACTTTC. Amino acids: CASRARTSREEGSGANVLTF.

The chain combines TRBV5-8 with TRBJ2-1, with TRBD1 identical over 9 bases. Losses at the gene ends were 5 bases for V and 8 bases for J; bases not matched to a gene: 11. The germline V gene encodes CDR1 SGHTS and CDR2 YDEGEE. The CDR3 has 15 residues. In DNA, the CDR3 is TGTGCCAGCAGTCAGGAAGGACAGGGGACTTATGAGCAGTTCTTC. This encodes CASSQEGQGTYEQFF.

This clone was picked up a small number of times. This sequence joins TRBV11-2 and TRBJ2-5; perhaps TRBD2 as D (7 bases). This CDR3 comprises 17 residues. In germline, CDR1 is SGHAT, CDR2 FQNNGV. The V and J ends lost 3 bases and 5 bases respectively, with 22 bases between them. CDR3 loop: CASSFRGATSGQETQYF. CDR3 sequence (DNA): TGTGCCAGCAGCTTTCGGGGGGCGACCTCGGGTCAGGAGACCCAGTACTTC. The entire variable domain, with the rest obtained from reference TRBV11-2 and TRBJ2-5, is as follows: EAGVAQSPRYKIIEKRQSVAFWCNPISGHATLYWYQQILGQGPKLLIQFQNNGVVDDSQLPKDRFSAERLKGVDSTLKIQPAKLEDSAVYLCASSFRGATSGQETQYFGPGTRLLVL.